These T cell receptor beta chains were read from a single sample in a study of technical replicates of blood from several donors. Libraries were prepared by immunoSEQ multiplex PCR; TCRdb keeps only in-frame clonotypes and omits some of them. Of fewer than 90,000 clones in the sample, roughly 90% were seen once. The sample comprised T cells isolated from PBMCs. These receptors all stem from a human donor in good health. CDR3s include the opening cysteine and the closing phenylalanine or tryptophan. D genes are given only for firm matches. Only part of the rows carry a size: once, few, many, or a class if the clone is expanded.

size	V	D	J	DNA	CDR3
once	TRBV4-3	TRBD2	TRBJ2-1	TGCGCCAGCAGCCGATATAGCGGGAGAAGTAACAATGAGCAGTTCTTC	CASSRYSGRSNNEQFF
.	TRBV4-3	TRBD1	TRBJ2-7	TGCGCCAGCAGCCCTGGACAGGGAACCTACGAGCAGTACTTC	CASSPGQGTYEQYF
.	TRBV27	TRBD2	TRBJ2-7	TGTGCCAGCAGTTTCGGGAGGACTCGCGAGCAGTACTTC	CASSFGRTREQYF
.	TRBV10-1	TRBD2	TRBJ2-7	TGCGCCAGCAGTCCCCGATACGACAGCGGGGGTGAGTACGAGCAGTACTTC	CASSPRYDSGGEYEQYF
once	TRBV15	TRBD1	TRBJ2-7	TGTGCCACCGCTATCGTGCAGGGGGCCTACGAGCAGTACTTC	CATAIVQGAYEQYF
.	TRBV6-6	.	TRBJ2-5	TGTGCCAGCAGTTATATAGCCGAGACCCAGTACTTC	CASSYIAETQYF
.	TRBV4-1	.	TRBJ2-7	TGCGCCAGCAGCCGACCAGGGCAGACCTACGAGCAGTACTTC	CASSRPGQTYEQYF
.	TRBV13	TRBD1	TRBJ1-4	TGTGCCAGCAGCCGAGACAGGGTCGGAAAACTGTTTTTT	CASSRDRVGKLFF
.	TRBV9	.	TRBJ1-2	TGTGCCAGCAGCGGAGGGGGAAACTATGGCTACACCTTC	CASSGGGNYGYTF
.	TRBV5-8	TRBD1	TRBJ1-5	TGTGCCAGCAGCTTTGGGACAGGGCCAGGGCCCCAGCATTTT	CASSFGTGPGPQHF
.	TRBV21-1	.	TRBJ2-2	TGTGCCAGCAGACAGGGACGGACGAACACCGGGGAGCTGTTTTTT	CASRQGRTNTGELFF
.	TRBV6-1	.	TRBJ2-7	TGTGCCAGCTTGACCGACAGGGAGGTTTACGAGCAGTACTTC	CASLTDREVYEQYF
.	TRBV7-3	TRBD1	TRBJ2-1	TGTGCCAGCAGCTTTAACCGGGACAGGGTAAATGAGCAGTTCTTC	CASSFNRDRVNEQFF
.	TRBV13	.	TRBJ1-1	TGTGCCAGCAGCCCAACGGAGACTGAAGCTTTCTTT	CASSPTETEAFF
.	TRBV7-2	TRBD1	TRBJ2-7	TGTGCCAGCAGCTTAGCGCTAGGGGGCTGGGACGAGCAGTACTTC	CASSLALGGWDEQYF
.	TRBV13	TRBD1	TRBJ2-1	TGTGCCAGCAGCCGTACAGGGGGCGAGAAGTTCTTC	CASSRTGGEKFF